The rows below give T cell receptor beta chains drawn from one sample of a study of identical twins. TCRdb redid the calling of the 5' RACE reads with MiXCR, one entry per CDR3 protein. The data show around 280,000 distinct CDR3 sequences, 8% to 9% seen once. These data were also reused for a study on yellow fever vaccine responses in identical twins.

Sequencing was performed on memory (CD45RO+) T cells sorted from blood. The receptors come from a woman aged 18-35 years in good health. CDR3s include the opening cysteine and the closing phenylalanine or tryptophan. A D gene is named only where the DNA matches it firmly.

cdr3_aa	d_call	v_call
CASSSYRFSSYNEQFF	-	TRBV7-8
CSVEDQTTGGEQYF	TRBD1	TRBV29-1
CASSAGPVDQPQHF	-	TRBV5-1
CASRSDGYSYNSPLHF	-	TRBV6-4
CATSRGEGATDTQYF	TRBD2	TRBV15
CASSQGGGEAFF	-	TRBV6-1
CASSYSTGDRASGYTF	TRBD1	TRBV6-5
CASSLSPLNEQFF	-	TRBV28
CASRMSDRKADTQYF	-	TRBV4-2
CSVSSGGTKNIQYF	TRBD2	TRBV29-1
CASSPIPETQYF	-	TRBV14
CASTPEVARTNEQFF	-	TRBV6-1
CASSRREGSYEQYF	-	TRBV6-1
CASRELGGPSYNEQFF	-	TRBV7-2
CASSHVGASEAFF	-	TRBV4-1
CASRRVETQYF	-	TRBV5-1
CATMGKDVLQETQYF	-	TRBV2
CASSLWLNEQFF	-	TRBV11-2
CASSPLPGQGQRAYEQYF	TRBD1	TRBV3-1
CASFETVMNTEAFF	-	TRBV10-1
CASSLADWSDTQYF	-	TRBV5-1
CSATELQGRTDTQYF	-	TRBV20-1
CASSQATGNSPLHF	-	TRBV5-1
CASSLDSGMFQPQHF	-	TRBV11-2
CASRGRTSGTYNEQFF	TRBD2	TRBV2
CSARPTSFNEQFF	-	TRBV20-1
CASSQNEGPYEQYF	-	TRBV4-1
CASSPLSTSGVELFF	TRBD2	TRBV27
CASSLGGTAIAKNIQYF	-	TRBV11-3
CASSIGQGETQYF	TRBD1	TRBV19
CASSAEPATNEKLFF	-	TRBV2
CASSKSTSRPGETQYF	-	TRBV6-5
CAIRDGDRATDTQYF	-	TRBV10-3
CAFSPHTLRDRFYNEQFF	TRBD1	TRBV12-3/TRBV12-4
CASSLSGSANEQYF	-	TRBV5-8
CASSGPTDEETQYF	-	TRBV9
CASSQDRGEYGYTF	-	TRBV4-2
CASSNRASTYEQYF	-	TRBV18
CASSETGGTGELFF	TRBD1	TRBV5-1
CASSVASAASYEQYF	-	TRBV9
CASSRRLDKETQYF	-	TRBV18
CASTPGLGRGGAYEQYF	-	TRBV28
CASSYSMSFHGYTF	-	TRBV6-5
CASSYLGGDSPLHF	-	TRBV6-2/TRBV6-3
CASTEQGGQPQHF	TRBD1	TRBV12-3/TRBV12-4
CSARNGQQETQYF	-	TRBV20-1
CASSDDGWELSTDTQYF	-	TRBV2
CASSPGGGVGTEAFF	-	TRBV3-1
CASSTTGAGKTQYF	-	TRBV28
CASTTSGQTEAFF	-	TRBV6-1
CASSELVSTGYNEQFF	-	TRBV25-1